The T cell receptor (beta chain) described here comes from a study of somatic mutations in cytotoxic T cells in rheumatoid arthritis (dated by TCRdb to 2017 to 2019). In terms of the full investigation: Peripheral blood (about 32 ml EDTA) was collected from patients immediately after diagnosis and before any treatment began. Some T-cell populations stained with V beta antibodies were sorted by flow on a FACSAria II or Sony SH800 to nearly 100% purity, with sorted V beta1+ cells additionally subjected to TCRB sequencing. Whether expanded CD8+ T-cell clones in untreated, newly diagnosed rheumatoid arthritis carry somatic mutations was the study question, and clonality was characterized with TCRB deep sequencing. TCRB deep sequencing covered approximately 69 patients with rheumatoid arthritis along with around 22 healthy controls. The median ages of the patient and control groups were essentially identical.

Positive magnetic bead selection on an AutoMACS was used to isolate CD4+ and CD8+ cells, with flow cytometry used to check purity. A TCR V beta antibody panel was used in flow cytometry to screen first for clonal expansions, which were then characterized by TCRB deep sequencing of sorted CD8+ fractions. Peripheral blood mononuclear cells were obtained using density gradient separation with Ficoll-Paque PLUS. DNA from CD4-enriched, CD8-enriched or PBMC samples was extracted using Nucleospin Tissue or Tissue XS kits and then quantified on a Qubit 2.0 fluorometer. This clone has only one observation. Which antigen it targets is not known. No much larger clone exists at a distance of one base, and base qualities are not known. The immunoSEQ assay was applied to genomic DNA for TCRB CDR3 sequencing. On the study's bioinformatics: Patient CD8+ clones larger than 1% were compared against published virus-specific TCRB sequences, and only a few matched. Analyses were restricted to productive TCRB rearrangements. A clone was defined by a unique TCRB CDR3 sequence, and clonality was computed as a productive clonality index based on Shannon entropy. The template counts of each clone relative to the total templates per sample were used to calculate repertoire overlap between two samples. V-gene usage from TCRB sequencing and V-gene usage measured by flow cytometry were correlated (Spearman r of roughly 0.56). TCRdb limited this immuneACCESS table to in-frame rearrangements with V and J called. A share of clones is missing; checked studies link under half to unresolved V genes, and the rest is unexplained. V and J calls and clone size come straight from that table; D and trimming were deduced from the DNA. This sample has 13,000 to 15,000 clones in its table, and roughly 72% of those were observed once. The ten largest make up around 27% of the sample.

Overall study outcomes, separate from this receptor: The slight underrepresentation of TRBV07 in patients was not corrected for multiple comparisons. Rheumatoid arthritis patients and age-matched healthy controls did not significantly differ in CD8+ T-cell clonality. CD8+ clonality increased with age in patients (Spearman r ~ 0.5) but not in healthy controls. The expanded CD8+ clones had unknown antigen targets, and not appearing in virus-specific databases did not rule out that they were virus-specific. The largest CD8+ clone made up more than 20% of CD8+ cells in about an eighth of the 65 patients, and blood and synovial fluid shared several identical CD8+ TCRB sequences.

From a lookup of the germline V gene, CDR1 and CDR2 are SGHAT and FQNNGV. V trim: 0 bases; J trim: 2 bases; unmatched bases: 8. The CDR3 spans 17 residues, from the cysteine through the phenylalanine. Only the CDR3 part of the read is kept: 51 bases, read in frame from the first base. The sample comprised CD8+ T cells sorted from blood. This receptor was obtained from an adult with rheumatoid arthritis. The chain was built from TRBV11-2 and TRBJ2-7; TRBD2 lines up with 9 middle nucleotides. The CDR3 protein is CASSLDHFLAGTYEQYF. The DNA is TGTGCCAGCAGCTTAGATCATTTCCTAGCGGGGACCTACGAGCAGTACTTC.